These 10 T cell receptor beta chains were sequenced from one sample in a study of T cells in tumors after PD-1 blockade. Using immunoSEQ multiplex PCR, the repertoire was profiled, and TCRdb retains in-frame clones only, with some absent. Seen here are 5,000 or so clones, about 72% observed once, and the top ten hold 25% to 40%. Sequencing used tumor tissue, obtained before anti-PD-1 treatment. These receptors were taken from a human donor with cutaneous squamous cell carcinoma.

The CDR3: CASRRTSGNTIYF. The CDR3, as DNA: TGTGCCAGCAGAAGGACCTCTGGAAACACCATATATTTT. The J gene is TRBJ1-3, the V gene TRBV6-5; D is undetermined. Germline values: CDR1 MNHEY, CDR2 SVGAGI. V lost 6 bases, J lost 0 bases, and 6 bases lay in between. The CDR3 is 13 amino acids.

This clone has only a few counts. This chain connects TRBV5-1 to TRBJ2-2; TRBD1 matches at 11 bases. V gave up 3 bases and J gave up 8 bases; unmatched junction bases: 12. The CDR3 is made up of 17 amino acids. Per germline, CDR1 SGHRS and CDR2 YFSETQ. The CDR3, as DNA: TGCGCCAGCAGCTCGGGCTCCGGGACAGGGGGAGAGGGGGAGCTGTTTTTT. Translation: CASSSGSGTGGEGELFF.

This clone was found a few times. This chain connects TRBV10-3 to TRBJ2-4; D uncertain. The CDR3 extends over 16 amino acids. Germline V gives CDR1 ENHRY, CDR2 SYGVKD. Trimming cost V 2 bases and J 0 bases, with 11 bases left between them. CDR3: CAISEMGYLAKNIQYF. The CDR3 DNA sequence: TGTGCCATCAGTGAGATGGGATACCTAGCCAAAAACATTCAGTACTTC.

The chain uses TRBV4-1 and TRBJ2-1; TRBD2 agrees at 11 bases. This CDR3 region has 15 residues. Trimming cost V 8 bases and J 5 bases; bases outside gene matches: 8. CDR1 is MGHRA and CDR2 is YSYEKL in the germline V gene. CDR3 loop: CASAPLAGGHNEQFF. The CDR3 bases are TGCGCCAGCGCCCCCCTAGCGGGGGGCCACAATGAGCAGTTCTTC.

The V call is TRBV6-5, the J call TRBJ1-4; D gene uncertain. The CDR3 covers 15 residues. Trimming took off 0 bases at V and 0 bases at J, with 5 bases between the two ends. Germline CDR1 is MNHEY and CDR2 is SVGAGI. CDR3: CASSYSGTTNEKLFF. CDR3 DNA: TGTGCCAGCAGTTACTCCGGGACAACTAATGAAAAACTGTTTTTT.

This chain uses TRBV12-5 with TRBJ2-5; 7 nucleotides match TRBD1. Germline V lookup: CDR1 LGHNT, CDR2 FRNRAP. The CDR3 spans 14 residues. Germline trimming cut 6 bases from V and 1 base from J; bases unmatched to any gene: 5. CDR3 protein: CASGPGQPQETQYF. As DNA, the CDR3 is TGTGCTAGTGGCCCGGGACAGCCCCAAGAGACCCAGTACTTC. The full variable domain, in which reference TRBV12-5 and TRBJ2-5 provide the parts outside the CDR3, is DARVTQTPRHKVTEMGQEVTMRCQPILGHNTVFWYRQTMMQGLELLAYFRNRAPLDDSGMPKDRFSAEMPDATLATLKIQPSEPRDSAVYFCASGPGQPQETQYFGPGTRLLVL.

This sequence joins TRBV27 and TRBJ2-1; D gene ambiguous. This CDR3 is 14 amino acids long. With 6 bases removed from V and 1 base from J, the gap between germline ends came to 10 bases. Looked up from germline, CDR1 is MNHEY and CDR2 is SMNVEV (reference sequence). Here the CDR3 reads CASRKTQSYNEQFF. The CDR3 DNA reads as TGTGCCAGCAGAAAAACTCAATCCTACAATGAGCAGTTCTTC.

The chain couples TRBV7-2 to TRBJ2-7; 11 bases align to TRBD2. Germline-derived CDR1 and CDR2 are SGHTA and FQGNSA. J lost 4 bases, V lost 5 bases, and 10 bases had no gene match. The CDR3 has 16 amino acids. DNA of the CDR3: TGTGCCAGCAGCCCATCTAGCGGGGGGATGGGATACGAGCAGTACTTC. Translating it yields CASSPSSGGMGYEQYF.

This clone was detected only a few times. This rearrangement joins TRBV2 to TRBJ1-5; 8 bases are shared with TRBD1. Germline V gives CDR1 SNHLY, CDR2 FYNNEI. The J segment lost 6 bases and the V segment lost 3 bases, leaving 7 bases of the junction unmatched. The length of the CDR3 is 15 residues. This CDR3 reads CASSEGQGAGQPQHF. CDR3 coding DNA: TGTGCCAGCAGTGAGGGCCAGGGGGCTGGTCAGCCCCAGCATTTT.

This chain connects TRBV18 to TRBJ1-1; weak D call: TRBD1 (6 bases). The CDR3 spans 15 residues. Germline CDR1 reads KGHSH; CDR2 reads LQKENI. The V end was cut by 2 bases, the J end by 2 bases, with 12 bases between. CDR3 region: CASSPYGTTNTEAFF. Here the CDR3 DNA reads TGTGCCAGCTCACCATACGGGACAACCAACACTGAAGCTTTCTTT.